This TCR beta chain was identified in a study of control samples from healthy donors and cancer patients (TCRdb year 2020). Libraries were prepared through the immunoSEQ multiplex PCR assay. TCRdb's version of the immuneACCESS table is confined to in-frame rearrangements and falls short of the full clone set. An unresolved V gene accounts for under half of the shortfall where checked; the remainder is of unknown origin. The sample has some 200,000 clones on record, about nine tenths of them singletons. Jointly, the top ten make up about 1.4% of the sample. Note on this clone: It has no known antigen specificity. Base quality data are lacking; no much larger clone is found one base away.

V and J lose 3 bases and 0 bases, and a span of 9 bases separates them. According to the germline V gene, CDR1 reads SGHDN and CDR2 reads FVKESK. CDR3 length: 15 amino acids, cysteine to phenylalanine. The read is trimmed to its CDR3 DNA, 45 bases read in frame from base 1. The receptor chain draws on TRBV14 and TRBJ2-4; tentative D gene TRBD2, with 6 bases matching. The receptor's source is a woman in her thirties in good health. Sequenced sample: blood. The DNA is as follows: TGTGCCAGCAGCCACCCGCGGGGAGCCAAAAACATTCAGTACTTC. It translates to CASSHPRGAKNIQYF.